Below, one T cell receptor (beta chain) is given with its context. It lacks a known antigen. Base quality data are lacking; no much larger clone is found one base away. These data belong to a study of T-cell reconstitution after alpha-beta-depleted transplantation in children listed by TCRdb under 2016. Regarding the research as a whole: Using TCR repertoire profiling, the study quantitatively followed how T-cell immune reconstitution unfolded in children after TCRalphabeta/CD19-depleted allogeneic hematopoietic cell transplantation.

Including the terminal cysteine and phenylalanine, the CDR3 comprises 14 residues. Solely the CDR3 DNA is kept, with 42 bases framed from the first base. The germline V gene encodes CDR1 SQVTM and CDR2 ANQGSEA. Between the V and J ends, shortened by 6 bases and 4 bases respectively, the junction contains 15 bases. Library construction relied on PCR. TCRdb names Illumina HiSeq 2500 as the instrument used. TCR library preparation used molecular barcoding, with unique molecular identifiers applied to normalize quantification of the TCRbeta repertoire. TCRdb's own reprocessing of the public reads used fastp at Q25 and MiXCR and kept productive beta chains. One record per CDR3 amino acid sequence lists the most common genes and DNA. In this sample the table shows hundreds of thousands of distinct CDR3 sequences, around 16% of which occur a single time. The ten most abundant clones make up about 1.1% of the sample.

The chain links TRBV29-1 with TRBJ1-4; a tentative D match to TRBD1 spans 5 bases. Sequencing used PBMCs from the stem cell graft donor, obtained from the stem cell graft. The origin of this receptor is a human donor who donated a stem cell graft to a child with acute myeloid leukemia. The nucleotide sequence is TGCAGCGTCGGGACCCTGAGAGATAATGAAAAACTGTTTTTT. Translated, it gives CSVGTLRDNEKLFF. With the rest looked up from the reference TRBV29-1 and TRBJ1-4 genes rather than sequenced, the full variable domain is SAVISQKPSRDICQRGTSLTIQCQVDSQVTMMFWYRQQPGQSLTLIATANQGSEATYESGFVIDKFPISRPNLTFSTLTVSNMSPEDSSIYLCSVGTLRDNEKLFFGSGTQLSVL.